This T cell receptor (beta chain) was found in a study of shared clonotypes between healthy human individuals (TCRdb year 2020). With regard to the full study: A couple of women and three men aged 18 to 49 years were included in the cohort. To estimate repertoire size and how much clonotypes are shared between individuals, the study performed deep sequencing of blood TCR repertoires from about five healthy adults. Per donor, three plates each were used for CD4 naive and CD4 memory, two for CD8 naive, and one for CD8 memory. Leukapheresis yielded between about 0.94 and 8.9 billion PBMCs per donor. Libraries were prepared and TCR repertoires were sequenced by different laboratories using diverse techniques, in order to increase sequencing depth and limit assay-specific biases. Results and caveats for the whole study, not just this receptor: Compared with non-shared clonotypes, the clonotypes found in all four sorted-subset donors had higher generation probabilities. Across a handful of donors, around 5% of naive CD4, around 3.5% of naive CD8, 2.3% of memory CD4, and approximately 0.4% of memory CD8 clonotypes were shared. Sampling was restricted to blood, and TCR repertoires in tissues likely differ from the TCR repertoires found in blood. The genetic and exposure-history diversity represented was limited by the small number of donors. Based on pairwise subsampling, the degree of clonotype sharing among donors was expected to be affected by sequencing depth. Incomplete sequencing was indicated by rarefaction of sorted-subset datasets, despite the large sequencing depth. Naive subsets generally had larger estimated clonotype richness than memory subsets did.

Note on this clone: This clone's antigen is unknown. Qualities for individual bases were not recorded, and no much larger clone is one base off.

TCR CDR3 regions were amplified from genomic DNA by multiplex PCR using the deep immunoSEQ assay. Extracted genomic DNA from each cell subset was distributed evenly across all wells of several immunoSEQ 96-well plates, and each plate was treated as a replicate. For sorted subsets, each replicate PCR was loaded with roughly 200 ng genomic DNA, equivalent to 30,000 or so T cell genomes. Purified libraries were quantified with a Qubit 3.0 fluorometer, sized on a Bioanalyzer 2100, and re-quantified with the KAPA Library Quantification kit. Every immunoSEQ 96-well plate was sequenced on a separate single-read 150-cycle Illumina NextSeq 550 flow cell. As for the original processing: Because only junctional sequences without quality scores were contained in the immunoSEQ output, filtering matching that applied to full-length reads could not be performed. To assign V/J genes and CDR3, sequences were annotated using PyIR, a Python wrapper for IgBLAST v1.9, with IMGT germline references. Reads with weak V/J assignments (E-value above 1e-6), missing CDR3, stop codons, out-of-frame junctions, or ambiguous translated residues were removed. V3J clonotypes were defined by identical inferred V gene, J gene, and CDR3 amino acid sequence. The percentage overlap between two repertoires was calculated by dividing the number of shared unique clonotypes by the size of the smaller repertoire. Repertoire richness was assessed with RTK rarefaction, the Chao1 estimator, and Recon v2.1 estimates of unobserved clonotypes. For all TCRbeta clonotypes obtained by the gDNA method from several donors, generation probabilities were computed with OLGA. TCRdb holds this immuneACCESS table with in-frame rearrangements only. Some clones are missing; in checked studies, unresolved V genes explain under half, and the rest has no known cause. From that table come the V and J calls and clone size; the DNA was used to work out D and trimming. The table for this sample lists some 240,000 clones; 50% to 80% of them were counted only once. The top ten clones comprise around 10% of the sample.

From the cysteine up to the phenylalanine, the CDR3 has a length of 18 residues. The only DNA kept is the CDR3, 54 bases in frame from the first base. Based on the germline V gene, the CDR1 and CDR2 sequences are ENHRY and SYGVKD. Unmatched junction bases come to 15, with V trimmed by 4 bases and J by 7 bases. Donors were healthy HIV-negative adults with no recently reported acute infections or vaccinations. Every donor was a Caucasian adult living in Nashville, Tennessee, USA. CD4+ T cells were enriched by magnetic negative selection, after which naive cells were positively selected on CD45RA and the negative fraction was taken as the memory subset. Blood was collected by leukapheresis, and PBMCs were isolated by Ficoll-Histopaque density gradient centrifugation and then cryopreserved in liquid nitrogen vapor phase. Analytical flow cytometry was used to check the purity and quantity of every magnetically sorted T cell population. Genomic DNA was isolated from each sorted fraction and quantified by UV absorbance on a Nanodrop 2000c.

This receptor chain uses TRBV10-3 and TRBJ2-7; 14 nucleotides in the junction match TRBD2. The receptor was isolated from a man younger than 40 in good health. The sequencing sample was made of memory CD4+ T cells sorted from blood. The cell subset or site label, read with the paper, signifies: CD45RA-negative fraction. The nucleotide sequence is TGTGCCATCAGTGCTAGTCCCGGGACTAGCGGGAGAGGCCGGGAGCAGTACTTC. It encodes CAISASPGTSGRGREQYF.